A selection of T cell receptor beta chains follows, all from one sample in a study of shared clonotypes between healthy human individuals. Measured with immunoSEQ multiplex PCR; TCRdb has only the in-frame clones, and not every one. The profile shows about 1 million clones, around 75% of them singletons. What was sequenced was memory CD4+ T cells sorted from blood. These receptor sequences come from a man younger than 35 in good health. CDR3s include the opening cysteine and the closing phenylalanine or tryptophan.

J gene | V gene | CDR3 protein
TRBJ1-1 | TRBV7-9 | CASSPGGSNTEAFF
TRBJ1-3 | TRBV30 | CAWSVGFSGNTIYF
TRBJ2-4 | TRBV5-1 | CASSLWALDKNIQYF
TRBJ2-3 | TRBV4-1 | CASSQGRTGADTQYF
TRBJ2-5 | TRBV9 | CASSPTQLGGETQYF
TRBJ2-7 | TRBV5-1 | CASSGQGRDEQYF
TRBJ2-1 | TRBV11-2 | CASSLRELAGRTEQFF
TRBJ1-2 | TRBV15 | CATSSLMGQGYGYTF
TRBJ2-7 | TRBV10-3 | CAISEVQGVDEQYF
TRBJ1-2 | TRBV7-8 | CASSELGGVSRSSYTF
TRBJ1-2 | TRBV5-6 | CASSLVSSYGYTF
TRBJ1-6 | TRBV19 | CASSWGGPNNSPLHF
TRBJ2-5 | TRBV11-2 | CASSLDGIKETQYF
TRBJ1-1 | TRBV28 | CASSLRQLNTEAFF
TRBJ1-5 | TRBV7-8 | CASSSVRQPQHF
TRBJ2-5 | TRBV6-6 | CASSRTGTETQYF
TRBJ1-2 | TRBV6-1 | CASRSRGAANYGYTF
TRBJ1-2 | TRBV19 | CASSSPQGYGYTF
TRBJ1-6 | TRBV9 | CASSVGGSSYNSPLHF
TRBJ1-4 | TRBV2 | CASMRVGGREKLFF
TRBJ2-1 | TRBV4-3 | CASSQGPGQVNEQFF
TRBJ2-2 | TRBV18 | CASSPQPVNTGELFF
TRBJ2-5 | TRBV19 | CASSIGGRQETQYF
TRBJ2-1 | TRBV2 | CASSRTTSGVYNEQFF